These 2 T cell receptor beta chains came from one sample sequenced in a study of blood T cell repertoires in COVID-19. Generated by immunoSEQ multiplex PCR, the TCRdb table keeps only in-frame clones and is missing some. The sample records tens of thousands of clones, roughly 85% being singletons. Sequenced material: peripheral blood. The receptors come from a human donor in a cohort sampled during active COVID-19.

The chain uses TRBV28 and TRBJ2-1; 7 positions match TRBD2. CDR3 length equals 16 residues. The V gene's germline CDR1 is MDHEN and CDR2 SYDVKM. With V trimmed by 6 bases and J by 1 base, 9 bases remained unmatched. For the CDR3, the DNA is TGTGCCAGCAGCTCCCTTTCCGGGGGGTCCTACAATGAGCAGTTCTTC. Translating it yields CASSSLSGGSYNEQFF.

This chain connects TRBV5-1 to TRBJ2-3; 11 bases are a match to TRBD2. Germline values: CDR1 SGHRS, CDR2 YFSETQ. V dropped 5 bases and J dropped 5; count of bases not matched to a gene: 10. The CDR3 extends over 16 amino acids. In DNA, the CDR3 is TGCGCCAGCAGTCGGAAGATAGCGGGAGGGCAAGATACGCAGTATTTT. It translates to CASSRKIAGGQDTQYF. The whole variable domain, remainder taken from reference TRBV5-1 and TRBJ2-3, is KAGVTQTPRYLIKTRGQQVTLSCSPISGHRSVSWYQQTPGQGLQFLFEYFSETQRNKGNFPGRFSGRQFSNSRSEMNVSTLELGDSALYLCASSRKIAGGQDTQYFGPGTRLTVL.